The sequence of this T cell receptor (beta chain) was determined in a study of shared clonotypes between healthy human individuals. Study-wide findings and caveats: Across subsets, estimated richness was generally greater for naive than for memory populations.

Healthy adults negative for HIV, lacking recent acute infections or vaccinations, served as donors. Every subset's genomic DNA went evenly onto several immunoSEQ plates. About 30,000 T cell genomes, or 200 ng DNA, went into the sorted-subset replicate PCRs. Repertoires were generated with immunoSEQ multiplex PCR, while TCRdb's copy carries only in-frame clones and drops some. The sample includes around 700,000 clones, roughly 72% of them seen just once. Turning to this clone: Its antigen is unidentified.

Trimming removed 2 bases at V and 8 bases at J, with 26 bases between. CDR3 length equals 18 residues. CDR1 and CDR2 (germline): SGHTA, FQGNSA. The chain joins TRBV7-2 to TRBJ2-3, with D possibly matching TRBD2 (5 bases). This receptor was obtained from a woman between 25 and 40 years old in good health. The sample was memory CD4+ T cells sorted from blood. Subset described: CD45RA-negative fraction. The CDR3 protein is CASSLRASSGRGSGTQYF. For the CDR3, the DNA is TGTGCCAGCAGCTTACGCGCCAGCAGCGGACGAGGATCCGGTACGCAGTATTTT.